This T cell receptor beta chain comes out of a study of CD8 T cells in ankylosing spondylitis. Study-level points and caveats: Clones linked to the disease showed a CD8+ phenotype. They occurred at relatively low frequencies in peripheral blood. Some of these motif variants have turned up before, in reports on reactive arthritis synovial fluid and blood.

On this clonotype itself: The antigen is undetermined. Here the CDR3 omits its conserved ending phenylalanine or tryptophan, so a read error is the likely source.

Making use of molecular barcodes, quantitative 5'-RACE generated TCR beta libraries. TCRdb independently ran MiXCR on the 5' RACE reads; one entry per CDR3 protein. The repertoire includes 40,000 or so distinct CDR3 sequences, approximately 10% of them detected once, and over 1.1% sits in the top ten. After removal of 5 bases from V and 9 bases from J, the junction contained 16 bases not matched to a gene. This CDR3 comprises 16 residues. The germline gives CDR1 SGHDT, CDR2 YYEEEE. Sequenced: blood, either unsorted or a sorted T cell fraction (not recorded which). The chain employs TRBV5-6 and TRBJ2-1; 8 bases fit TRBD2. The sequence derives from a male donor with ankylosing spondylitis or in good health (not recorded which). In nucleotides, the CDR3 is TGTGCCAGCAGGGAGGGGGTGGTTAGCGGGGTTGGTGAGCAGTTCCTC. As protein: CASREGVVSGVGEQFL.